This T cell receptor (beta chain) was identified in a study of beta chain features in type 1 diabetes. As for the study in general: Cells sorted and examined across all samples totaled approximately 100 million. Findings and limits, study-wide: A moderate, significant TCRB CDR3 shortening appeared in type 1 diabetes across four CD4+ subsets. For patients and controls alike, PCR might favor shorter templates to the same degree. Fewer junction insertions and more nucleotide deletions appeared in type 1 diabetes patients. Still unanswered here is whether HLA type influences TCRB rearrangement.

Investigators reverse transcribed all isolated RNA, so they sequenced expressed TCRB transcripts. TCRdb keeps only in-frame clones here, not all; method: immunoSEQ multiplex PCR. Of around 310,000 clones detected, roughly 13% appear once; the ten largest clones hold roughly 0.015%. V dropped 5 bases and J dropped 2 bases, with 12 bases sitting between them. This CDR3 contains 14 residues. Germline V lookup: CDR1 ENHRY, CDR2 SYGVKD. This clone has a handful of counts. The antigen remains undetermined. This clonotype originated in a woman between 18 and 29 years old with type 1 diabetes. Sequenced material: naive CD4+ T cells from blood. The rearrangement uses TRBV10-3 and TRBJ1-1; D possibly corresponds to TRBD1 (6 bases). The CDR3 protein is CAISRQVPNTEAFF. The CDR3 bases are TGTGCCATCAGTCGACAGGTCCCTAACACTGAAGCTTTCTTT.